A selection of T cell receptor beta chains follows, all from one sample in a study of CD4+ T cells in melanoma. Sequencing was performed with immunoSEQ multiplex PCR; in TCRdb, only in-frame clones are kept and a portion is missing. The sample carries roughly 54,000 clones, approximately 89% recorded once. The sample taken for sequencing was peripheral blood. Receptors originate from a human donor with melanoma. CDR3s include the opening cysteine and the closing phenylalanine or tryptophan. A D gene is named only where the DNA matches it firmly. Expanded clones get a size class; other rows say once, few or many, or leave the size out.

clone_size	d_call	v_call	j_call	cdr3_aa	cdr3_nt
-	-	TRBV7-3	TRBJ2-1	CASSFGGANEQFF	TGTGCCAGCAGCTTTGGGGGGGCCAATGAGCAGTTCTTC
-	-	TRBV6-1	TRBJ2-7	CASSESIQPPYEQYF	TGTGCCAGCAGTGAAAGTATTCAGCCGCCTTACGAGCAGTACTTC
-	-	TRBV7-9	TRBJ1-1	CASSPGTSPAFF	TGTGCCAGCAGCCCTGGGACAAGCCCTGCTTTCTTT
-	-	TRBV7-9	TRBJ1-2	CASSLEAGDYGYTF	TGTGCCAGCAGCTTAGAGGCAGGGGACTATGGCTACACCTTC
few	-	TRBV2	TRBJ1-1	CASESQGNEAFF	TGTGCCAGCGAATCCCAGGGAAATGAAGCTTTCTTT
-	TRBD1	TRBV6-5	TRBJ2-7	CASRLPGQGYEQYF	TGTGCCAGCAGGTTACCGGGACAGGGGTACGAGCAGTACTTC
once	TRBD2	TRBV7-2	TRBJ2-7	CASSLEVSGGVEQYF	TGTGCCAGCAGCTTAGAGGTTAGCGGGGGGGTTGAGCAGTACTTC
-	-	TRBV28	TRBJ1-6	CASSSRGATYNSPLHF	TGTGCCAGCAGTTCGAGAGGGGCCACCTATAATTCACCCCTCCACTTT
-	TRBD1	TRBV6-5	TRBJ2-7	CASSYATGNYEQYF	TGTGCCAGCAGTTACGCGACAGGGAATTACGAGCAGTACTTC
-	TRBD1	TRBV23-1	TRBJ1-3	CASSQGQDRNTIYF	TGCGCCAGCAGTCAAGGACAGGACCGAAACACCATATATTTT
few	-	TRBV5-1	TRBJ1-3	CASSQGHAEDTIYF	TGCGCCAGCAGCCAAGGACATGCCGAAGACACCATATATTTT
-	-	TRBV19	TRBJ2-5	CASSIQVQETQYF	TGTGCCAGTAGTATACAGGTCCAAGAGACCCAGTACTTC
-	-	TRBV19	TRBJ1-2	CASSSGTHDDYGYTF	TGTGCCAGTAGTAGTGGGACTCACGATGACTATGGCTACACCTTC
once	-	TRBV5-1	TRBJ2-7	CASSPGDDPYEQYF	TGCGCCAGCAGCCCGGGGGACGATCCTTACGAGCAGTACTTC
-	-	TRBV6-5	TRBJ2-3	CASRVLGGGRDTQYF	TGTGCCAGCAGGGTACTTGGGGGGGGGCGAGATACGCAGTATTTT
-	-	TRBV21-1	TRBJ2-3	CASSNSPGTKDRSSTDTQYF	TGTGCCAGCAGCAATTCCCCCGGGACAAAAGACAGGTCTAGCACAGATACGCAGTATTTT
-	TRBD1	TRBV7-9	TRBJ1-2	CASSLAGTGDGYTF	TGTGCCAGCAGCTTAGCAGGGACAGGGGATGGCTACACCTTC
-	-	TRBV2	TRBJ1-2	CASSEGQSYGYTF	TGTGCCAGCAGTGAAGGGCAGAGCTATGGCTACACCTTC
-	-	TRBV5-1	TRBJ2-1	CASSLDRNNEQFF	TGCGCCAGCAGCTTGGATAGGAACAATGAGCAGTTCTTC
once	-	TRBV9	TRBJ1-4	CASSVTGTDNEKLFF	TGTGCCAGCAGCGTTACCGGGACGGACAATGAAAAACTGTTTTTT
-	-	TRBV5-1	TRBJ1-1	CASSTGPQNTEAFF	TGCGCCAGCAGCACGGGACCGCAGAACACTGAAGCTTTCTTT
-	-	TRBV7-9	TRBJ2-7	CASTWGTYEQYF	TGTGCCAGCACCTGGGGGACCTACGAGCAGTACTTC
-	-	TRBV29-1	TRBJ2-2	CSVAGQGNTGELFF	TGCAGCGTTGCAGGCCAGGGGAACACCGGGGAGCTGTTTTTT
-	-	TRBV5-5	TRBJ2-7	CASSPGTPYEQYF	TGTGCCAGCAGCCCAGGGACGCCCTACGAGCAGTACTTC
-	TRBD1	TRBV5-4	TRBJ2-7	CASSGGGQANYEQYF	TGTGCCAGCAGCGGAGGGGGACAGGCCAACTACGAGCAGTACTTC
-	TRBD1	TRBV2	TRBJ1-3	CASSSDRGNTIYF	TGTGCCAGCAGTTCGGACAGGGGGAACACCATATATTTT
-	-	TRBV19	TRBJ1-5	CASSIPGELLMDDQPQHF	TGTGCCAGTAGTATACCCGGGGAACTCCTCATGGACGATCAGCCCCAGCATTTT
-	-	TRBV4-3	TRBJ1-6	CASSQDDTDVPLHF	TGCGCCAGCAGCCAAGACGATACAGATGTACCCCTCCACTTT
-	-	TRBV4-1	TRBJ1-3	CASRSQGGNTIYF	TGCGCCAGCAGGTCACAGGGCGGAAACACCATATATTTT
-	-	TRBV6-5	TRBJ1-2	CASSYEGSYGYTF	TGTGCCAGCAGTTATGAAGGGAGTTATGGCTACACCTTC
-	-	TRBV4-3	TRBJ2-1	CASSQDGTKYNEQFF	TGCGCCAGCAGCCAAGATGGGACAAAATACAATGAGCAGTTCTTC
-	-	TRBV10-3	TRBJ2-2	CASTGSIDTGELFF	TGTGCCAGCACAGGGTCAATTGACACCGGGGAGCTGTTTTTT
-	-	TRBV6-5	TRBJ2-5	CATQLQDGETQYF	TGTGCCACCCAGTTACAGGACGGGGAGACCCAGTACTTC
-	-	TRBV30	TRBJ1-1	CAWRLTASTEAFF	TGTGCCTGGAGGCTAACAGCTTCCACTGAAGCTTTCTTT
-	TRBD1	TRBV4-1	TRBJ1-1	CASSQGRGGWAEAFF	TGCGCCAGCAGCCAAGGGAGAGGGGGCTGGGCTGAAGCTTTCTTT
-	-	TRBV5-1	TRBJ1-2	CASSVGTFNYGYTF	TGCGCCAGCAGCGTCGGGACGTTTAACTATGGCTACACCTTC
-	-	TRBV21-1	TRBJ2-7	CASSNNGTSGRLTYEQYF	TGTGCCAGCAGCAACAACGGGACTAGCGGGAGACTAACCTACGAGCAGTACTTC
-	-	TRBV4-2	TRBJ1-5	CASSQDGEGRPQHF	TGTGCCAGCAGCCAAGATGGGGAGGGGAGGCCCCAGCATTTT
-	TRBD1	TRBV27	TRBJ2-7	CASKIQGASYEQYF	TGTGCCAGCAAGATACAGGGGGCGTCCTACGAGCAGTACTTC
-	-	TRBV5-8	TRBJ1-6	CASSLDARTPALHF	TGTGCCAGCAGCTTGGACGCCCGGACACCAGCCCTCCACTTT
-	-	TRBV7-3	TRBJ1-2	CASSFRVPRPLMFYGYTF	TGTGCCAGCAGCTTCAGGGTCCCCAGGCCCCTTATGTTCTATGGCTACACCTTC
-	-	TRBV10-2	TRBJ2-1	CASRVTDYQYNEQFF	TGCGCCAGCAGGGTCACGGACTATCAATACAATGAGCAGTTCTTC
-	-	TRBV30	TRBJ1-4	CAWEGPREKLFF	TGTGCCTGGGAGGGACCGCGAGAAAAACTGTTTTTT
-	TRBD1	TRBV19	TRBJ2-7	CASSVTGASYEQYF	TGTGCCAGTAGCGTGACAGGGGCTTCCTACGAGCAGTACTTC
-	TRBD1	TRBV5-1	TRBJ1-2	CASSGTGDGGYTF	TGCGCCAGCAGCGGGACAGGGGATGGAGGCTACACCTTC
-	-	TRBV5-1	TRBJ2-1	CASSLVLGAGDEQFF	TGCGCCAGCAGCTTGGTTCTGGGGGCAGGTGATGAGCAGTTCTTC
few	-	TRBV19	TRBJ1-5	CASSRAGEGIYPQHF	TGTGCCAGTAGTAGGGCGGGGGAGGGGATATATCCCCAGCATTTT
-	-	TRBV6-1	TRBJ2-3	CASSVIRQGTDTQYF	TGTGCCAGCAGTGTGATCCGACAGGGCACAGATACGCAGTATTTT
few	-	TRBV19	TRBJ1-3	CASSYRGLAGNTIYF	TGTGCCAGTAGTTATCGAGGGCTCGCTGGAAACACCATATATTTT
-	TRBD1	TRBV2	TRBJ1-5	CASRGTGNQPQHF	TGTGCCAGCAGAGGGACAGGGAATCAGCCCCAGCATTTT
-	-	TRBV7-3	TRBJ1-6	CASSRGVGNSPLHF	TGTGCCAGCAGCCGGGGAGTGGGGAATTCACCCCTCCACTTT
-	TRBD1	TRBV6-5	TRBJ2-2	CASSYATGGASGELFF	TGTGCCAGCAGTTACGCAACAGGGGGCGCATCCGGGGAGCTGTTTTTT
few	TRBD1	TRBV30	TRBJ2-3	CAWRYGWGSTGADTQYF	TGTGCCTGGAGGTACGGGTGGGGGTCGACAGGGGCCGATACGCAGTATTTT
-	TRBD1	TRBV7-9	TRBJ2-7	CASSFSGTGNFNEQYF	TGTGCCAGCAGCTTTTCCGGGACAGGGAATTTTAACGAGCAGTACTTC
-	TRBD2	TRBV7-8	TRBJ2-2	CASSVAGGLYTGELFF	TGTGCCAGCAGCGTAGCGGGGGGGCTTTACACCGGGGAGCTGTTTTTT
-	-	TRBV5-1	TRBJ1-4	CASSLLRNGGKLFF	TGCGCCAGCAGCCTGTTGAGGAACGGGGGAAAACTGTTTTTT
-	-	TRBV5-6	TRBJ2-7	CASSSDGRSYEQYF	TGTGCCAGCAGCTCGGACGGACGCTCCTACGAGCAGTACTTC
-	TRBD2	TRBV7-2	TRBJ2-2	CASGERGGGTGELFF	TGTGCCAGCGGGGAGCGCGGGGGGGGCACCGGGGAGCTGTTTTTT